This TCR beta chain was retrieved from a study of blood T cell repertoires in COVID-19. Turning to the study itself: Collection of acute and convalescent COVID-19 samples took place in the United States, Italy and Spain. The analysed material was cDNA or gDNA that came from T cells, B-cell-depleted T cells, or PBMCs.

This clone was detected only once. As originally analysed: Quantification of nucleated cells was approximated via reference gene primer amplification. Assay used: immunoSEQ multiplex PCR; TCRdb lists only in-frame clones, some missing. D and trimming were read from the DNA, whereas the V and J calls and clone size are those reported in that table. This sample has about 230,000 clones; more than 65% occur once, and the top ten carry approximately 8%. The germline gives CDR1 SGHDT, CDR2 YYEEEE. With V trimmed by 1 base and J by 4 bases, 15 bases remained unmatched. This CDR3 has 19 amino acids. The gene calls are TRBV5-6 and TRBJ2-5, with 11 positions matching TRBD2. The sequencing input was peripheral blood. This clonotype was obtained from an elderly woman with acute or convalescent COVID-19. DNA of the CDR3: TGTGCCAGCAGCTTGTATTGGGTTCGTAGCGGGAGGGCCATAGAGACCCAGTACTTC. It encodes CASSLYWVRSGRAIETQYF.